This is a list of T cell receptor beta chains from one sample in a study of blood T cell repertoires in COVID-19. Assay used: immunoSEQ multiplex PCR; TCRdb lists only in-frame clones, some missing. The sample lists 150,000 to 200,000 clones, roughly 87% occurring once. Material for sequencing was PBMCs or T cells enriched from blood (not recorded which). All receptors derive from a human donor with acute COVID-19. The donor label of this sample is uncertain. Both conserved end residues are part of each CDR3. The D gene is left open where the match is weak. Part of the rows lack a size; the others show once, few, many or a class for expanded clones.

V gene	D gene	clone size	J gene	CDR3 protein	CDR3 DNA
TRBV5-6	-	-	TRBJ1-4	CASSFWEQEKLFF	TGTGCCAGCAGCTTTTGGGAGCAAGAAAAACTGTTTTTT
TRBV2	-	once	TRBJ2-1	CAQEGSPEGNEQFF	TGTGCCCAAGAAGGGTCGCCGGAGGGCAATGAGCAGTTCTTC
TRBV3-1/TRBV3-2	-	-	TRBJ2-7	CASSHSGGSYEQYF	TGTGCCAGCAGCCATTCCGGGGGTTCCTACGAGCAGTACTTC
TRBV6-5	TRBD1	-	TRBJ2-2	CASRDRLNTGELFF	TGTGCCAGCAGGGACAGGTTAAACACCGGGGAGCTGTTTTTT
TRBV7-3	-	once	TRBJ1-2	CASSWGAEGYGYTF	TGTGCCAGCAGCTGGGGTGCTGAGGGCTATGGCTACACCTTC
TRBV24-1	TRBD1	-	TRBJ2-1	CATSVGQQQFF	TGTGCCACCAGTGTGGGACAGCAGCAGTTCTTC
TRBV5-1	TRBD1	-	TRBJ1-4	CASSPNPGTGKEKLFF	TGCGCCAGCAGCCCGAACCCCGGGACAGGGAAAGAAAAACTGTTTTTT
TRBV28	-	-	TRBJ1-2	CASRHGSLNYGYTF	TGTGCCAGCCGCCACGGGTCGCTTAACTATGGCTACACCTTC
TRBV9	-	-	TRBJ2-7	CASSVGLSYEQYF	TGTGCCAGCAGCGTCGGTCTCTCCTACGAGCAGTACTTC
TRBV3-1/TRBV3-2	TRBD1	once	TRBJ1-4	CASSPRTGNEKLFF	TGTGCCAGCAGCCCCAGGACAGGGAATGAAAAACTGTTTTTT
TRBV19	TRBD2	many	TRBJ2-3	CASKESGGPVPDREYF	TGTGCCAGTAAAGAGAGCGGGGGGCCAGTACCCGATAGAGAGTATTTT
TRBV19	TRBD1	-	TRBJ2-1	CASSPRQGGGGLDEQFF	TGTGCCAGTAGTCCCAGACAGGGGGGGGGCGGTCTCGATGAGCAGTTCTTC
TRBV27	TRBD1	-	TRBJ2-7	CASSLAGTGTYEQYF	TGTGCCAGCAGTCTTGCCGGGACAGGGACCTACGAGCAGTACTTC
TRBV25-1	TRBD1	-	TRBJ1-2	CASSQYNRGGGYTF	TGTGCCAGCAGTCAATATAACAGGGGCGGCGGCTACACCTTC
TRBV5-1	TRBD1	-	TRBJ2-1	CASSLGGQTYNEQFF	TGCGCCAGCAGCTTGGGGGGACAGACCTACAATGAGCAGTTCTTC
TRBV4-3	-	-	TRBJ2-2	CASSQEWRGSAGELFF	TGCGCCAGCAGCCAAGAATGGCGGGGATCGGCCGGGGAGCTGTTTTTT
TRBV12-3/TRBV12-4	-	-	TRBJ1-5	CASTPSGNQPQHF	TGTGCCAGCACACCCAGTGGCAATCAGCCCCAGCATTTT
TRBV7-2	-	few	TRBJ1-2	CASSLVEGPGSGYTF	TGTGCCAGCAGCTTAGTGGAGGGTCCGGGGTCTGGCTACACCTTC
TRBV30	-	-	TRBJ1-6	CAWSVLIGDSANSPLHF	TGTGCCTGGAGTGTACTCATCGGTGACAGCGCTAATTCACCCCTCCACTTT
TRBV2	-	few	TRBJ2-7	CASSESSYEQYF	TGTGCCAGCAGTGAGAGCTCCTACGAGCAGTACTTC
TRBV10-2	TRBD1	once	TRBJ2-3	CASREGQGTDTQYF	TGCGCCAGCAGGGAGGGACAGGGGACAGATACGCAGTATTTT
TRBV19	-	-	TRBJ1-5	CASKDSGSNQPQHF	TGTGCCAGTAAAGATTCGGGGAGCAATCAGCCCCAGCATTTT
TRBV30	-	few	TRBJ1-2	CAWDLDGYTF	TGTGCCTGGGACTTGGATGGCTACACCTTC
TRBV9	-	-	TRBJ1-2	CASSAEAAGGHGYTF	TGTGCCAGCAGCGCAGAAGCCGCGGGTGGCCATGGCTACACCTTC
TRBV12-3/TRBV12-4	-	once	TRBJ1-5	CASSPQAGQPQHF	TGTGCCAGCAGTCCCCAGGCTGGACAGCCCCAGCATTTT
TRBV7-8	-	-	TRBJ1-2	CASSLKRTISNYGYTF	TGTGCCAGCAGCCTGAAGCGGACCATCTCTAACTATGGCTACACCTTC
TRBV6-4	-	-	TRBJ2-7	CASSDRRSIIVSSSYEQYF	TGTGCCAGCAGTGACAGGCGGTCCATCATCGTCTCTAGCTCCTACGAGCAGTACTTC